Listed here is a single T cell receptor beta chain. The limits of the CDR3 on the DNA are not certain, so only TCRdb's listed CDR3 is given. The data derive from a study of blood T cell repertoires in COVID-19. About the study: The United States, Italy and Spain provided the acute and convalescent COVID-19 samples. In each case, the material was cDNA or gDNA derived from T cells, B-cell-depleted T cells, or PBMCs.

With termini counted, the CDR3 has 16 amino acids. Germline CDR1 is LNHDA and CDR2 is SQIVND (reference sequence). Per the original methods: Amplification of reference gene primers provided the estimated nucleated cell counts. Generated by immunoSEQ multiplex PCR, the TCRdb table keeps only in-frame clones and is missing some. The D gene and trimming were derived from the DNA, and the V and J assignments and clone size from that table. The sample holds some 180,000 clones, approximately 80% seen once. The gene calls are TRBV19 and TRBJ1-1. The specimen was peripheral blood. This sequence was found in a woman of 80 years or more with COVID-19, enrolled during active disease. The CDR3 region is CASTSGDRSVNTEAFF.